Described below is a single TCR beta chain sequence and its context. The data derive from a study of shared clonotypes between healthy human individuals. In the study overall: Researchers drew samples from a couple of women and a few men aged 18 to 49. The plates for each donor numbered three CD4 naive, three CD4 memory, two CD8 naive and one CD8 memory.

The ends lost 5 bases at V and 5 bases at J; junction bases unmatched: 9. The germline gives CDR1 SGDLS, CDR2 YYNGEE. This CDR3 region has 16 residues. At deep level, the assay was performed. Sequencing used immunoSEQ multiplex PCR; TCRdb keeps in-frame clones, though not all of them. The sample yields approximately 1.5 million clones, approximately 98.5% seen once. The clonotype comes from a young man in good health. Sequencing was done on a sample of naive CD4+ T cells sorted from blood. The subset here: CD45RA+ positively selected. The V call is TRBV9, the J call TRBJ2-5, with 13 bases fitting TRBD2. The CDR3: CASRASGLAGVETQYF. The CDR3 bases are TGTGCCAGCAGGGCTTCCGGACTAGCGGGAGTTGAGACCCAGTACTTC.